These 11 T cell receptor beta chains share one sample of origin, sequenced in a study of breast tumors, draining lymph nodes, adjacent tissues (dated by TCRdb to the mid-2010s). The method behind the library was multiplex PCR. Sequenced on an Illumina HiSeq 2000. TCRdb reprocessing: public reads trimmed at Q25 with fastp, clones called with MiXCR, in-frame beta chains kept. Under each unique CDR3 protein, matching rows form one entry showing the most common genes and DNA. This sample is represented by roughly 8,000 distinct CDR3 sequences; over 60% of them were singletons. The ten largest account for approximately 45% of the sample. Sequences were obtained from tumor-adjacent breast tissue. The receptors derive from a female donor with breast cancer. Some clones in this sample may be carry-over from other donors' samples.

The CDR3 DNA reads TGTGCCAGCAGCCAAGATCTTTCAGGCGGAATAGGGGCAAATGAAAAACTGTTTTTT. Amino acids: CASSQDLSGGIGANEKLFF. The chain employs TRBV4-2 and TRBJ1-4, with a tentative D call TRBD1 (5 bases). The CDR3 consists of 19 residues. The germline gives CDR1 LGHNA, CDR2 YNFKEQ. The V and J ends lost 0 bases and 5 bases respectively, with 22 bases between them.

This clonotype has at least ten counts. The chain has TRBV6-1 and TRBJ1-5; D is unclear. The ends were cut back, 2 bases at V and 0 bases at J, with 17 bases in the middle. The CDR3 totals 18 residues. The germline V gene has CDR1 MNHNS and CDR2 SASEGT. CDR3 DNA sequence: TGTGCCAGCAGTGAAAGAGCGACCGTGCTATATAGCAATCAGCCCCAGCATTTT. It codes for CASSERATVLYSNQPQHF.

This sequence joins TRBV6-5 and TRBJ2-1; TRBD2 matches at 11 bases. Unmatched junction bases numbered 8, after V lost 4 bases and J lost 9 bases. This CDR3 contains 15 residues. CDR1 is MNHEY and CDR2 is SVGAGI in the germline V gene. CDR3 amino acids: CASSFTSGGGREQFF. The CDR3 nucleotides read TGTGCCAGCAGTTTCACTAGCGGGGGTGGACGTGAGCAGTTCTTC.

The chain couples TRBV20-1 to TRBJ2-7; 9 bases fit TRBD2. The trim removed 1 base at V and 0 bases at J, leaving 10 bases unmatched. Germline-derived CDR1 and CDR2 are DFQATT and SNEGSKA (reference sequence). CDR3 length equals 17 residues. The chain's CDR3 is CSARGAAGGPDSYEQYF. CDR3 nucleotide sequence: TGCAGTGCTAGAGGGGCAGCGGGGGGACCCGACTCCTACGAGCAGTACTTC.

In its sample, this clonotype was seen once. This chain uses TRBV7-9 with TRBJ2-3, with 8 bases that match TRBD1. The CDR3 length is 15 residues. Germline CDR1 SEHNR, CDR2 FQNEAQ (reference sequence). V shed 3 bases, J shed 0 bases, and the junction held 2 bases outside the gene matches. CDR3 in DNA: TGTGCCAGCAGCTTTGGACAGGGAAGCACAGATACGCAGTATTTT. Protein: CASSFGQGSTDTQYF.

This clonotype is medium-sized (0.01 to 0.1%) within its sample. The chain joins TRBV29-1 to TRBJ1-3; D is unclear. The germline CDR1 and CDR2 sequences are SQVTM and ANQGSEA. The CDR3 runs to 12 residues. V was clipped by 2 bases and J by 2 bases, with 4 bases between them. The CDR3 here is CSVERPGNTIYF. In nucleotides, the CDR3 is TGCAGCGTTGAAAGGCCTGGAAACACCATATATTTT.

This chain uses TRBV9 with TRBJ2-3; 11 nucleotides line up with TRBD2. Per germline, CDR1 SGDLS and CDR2 YYNGEE. The CDR3 totals 15 residues. The junction had 3 bases not matched to a gene; V was cut back by 2 bases and J by 4 bases. This CDR3 reads CASSVSGGAPDTQYF. The DNA for the CDR3 is TGTGCCAGCAGCGTTAGCGGGGGGGCTCCAGATACGCAGTATTTT.

Within the sample, this clonotype is medium-sized. The rearrangement joins TRBV12-3 or TRBV12-4 to TRBJ1-2; 7 nucleotides match TRBD1. The CDR3 extends over 14 amino acids. The J segment lost 5 bases and the V segment lost 5 bases, leaving 8 bases of the junction unmatched. The CDR3 reads CASSRDSSFYGYTF. The CDR3 coding sequence is TGTGCCAGCAGTCGGGACAGCAGCTTTTATGGCTACACCTTC.

On this clonotype itself: A junction boundary mismatches the germline segment, possibly from a read error. CDR3 nucleotide sequence: TGTGCCAGCAGCTTAATGGGACAGCACAATGAGCAGCTCTTC. It specifies CASSLMGQHNEQLF. The gene calls are TRBV7-3 and TRBJ2-1, with 7 bases aligning to TRBD1. CDR1 is SGHTA and CDR2 is FQGTGA in the germline V gene. The CDR3 is made up of 14 amino acids. Based on the CDR3 plus reference TRBV7-3 and TRBJ2-1, the full variable domain is GAGVSQTPSNKVTEKGKYVELRCDPISGHTALYWYRQSLGQGPEFLIYFQGTGAADDSGLPNDRFFAVRPEGSVSTLKIQRTERGDSAVYLCASSLMGQHNEQLFGPGTRLTVL.

V is TRBV5-1 and J is TRBJ2-3, with 9 bases that match TRBD2. The CDR3 has 15 amino acids. Losses at the gene ends were 4 bases for V and 2 bases for J; bases not matched to a gene: 5. Per the germline V gene, CDR1 is SGHRS and CDR2 is YFSETQ. The CDR3 coding sequence is TGCGCCAGCAGCCTCTTAGCGGGAGACACAGATACGCAGTATTTT. Translation gives CASSLLAGDTDTQYF.

By share, this clonotype ranks as medium-sized. The V call is TRBV20-1, the J call TRBJ2-7, with 7 positions matching TRBD2. V lost 3 bases, J lost 4 bases, and 9 bases stayed unmatched. The CDR3 has 14 residues. Germline V CDR1 and CDR2: DFQATT, SNEGSKA (reference sequence). The CDR3 coding sequence is TGCAGTGCTAGTTTCGGGAGGTCTCCTTACGAGCAGTACTTC. It translates to CSASFGRSPYEQYF.